This is a list of T cell receptor beta chains from one sample in a study of CD8 T cells in Susac syndrome. MiXCR was run by TCRdb on the immunoSEQ multiplex PCR reads, yielding one entry per CDR3 protein. The repertoire holds hundreds of thousands of distinct CDR3 sequences, around 95% seen once, with roughly 0.07% in the top ten. The specimen was CD4+ T cells from PBMCs. The source is a human donor with multiple sclerosis. CDR3s include the opening cysteine and the closing phenylalanine or tryptophan. Fields, in order: clone size, J gene, D gene, V gene, CDR3 DNA, CDR3 protein. A D gene is named only where the DNA matches it firmly. Expanded clones are given a class, and other clones once, few, many or no size at all.

once TRBJ1-4 NA TRBV20-1 TGCAGTGCTAGAGTCGCGGGGAATAATGAAAAACTGTTTTTT CSARVAGNNEKLFF
NA TRBJ1-2 NA TRBV20-1 TGCAGTGCTAGGGCAGCTTCATGGTATGGCTACACCTTC CSARAASWYGYTF
NA TRBJ2-1 NA TRBV7-9 TGTGCCAGCAGCTGGGCGGAATACAATGAGCAGTTCTTC CASSWAEYNEQFF
once TRBJ2-5 TRBD2 TRBV4-2 TGTGCCAGCAGCCAAGCTGGGGGCGGGGGGGAGCAGACCCAGTACTTC CASSQAGGGGEQTQYF
NA TRBJ2-3 NA TRBV7-8 TGTGCCAGCAGCTTAGCGGAGCGGGTAGATACGCAGTATTTT CASSLAERVDTQYF
NA TRBJ1-1 NA TRBV6-1 TGTGCCAGCAGCAGGGCCCAGAACACTGAAGCTTTCTTT CASSRAQNTEAFF
NA TRBJ2-6 TRBD1 TRBV19 TGTGCCAGTAGTATTAACGACAGGGGGCTTTCTGGGGCCAACGTCCTGACTTTC CASSINDRGLSGANVLTF
once TRBJ2-4 NA TRBV12-3/TRBV12-4 TGTGCCAGCAGTTTGACGGTAGCCAAAAACATTCAGTACTTC CASSLTVAKNIQYF
NA TRBJ1-2 NA TRBV11-1 TGTGCCAGCAACGACAATTATGGCTACACCTTC CASNDNYGYTF
NA TRBJ2-7 NA TRBV20-1 TGCAGTGCTGGGGAGGAGGGGAGAGGCGAGCAGTACTTC CSAGEEGRGEQYF
NA TRBJ1-5 NA TRBV6-6 TGTGCCAGCAGTTACCCAGGGAACCAGCCCCAGCATTTT CASSYPGNQPQHF
NA TRBJ2-7 TRBD1 TRBV15 TGTGCCACCAGCAGATCAAAGGAAGGGGGACAGGGTACCCACGAGCAGTACTTC CATSRSKEGGQGTHEQYF
NA TRBJ1-1 NA TRBV5-1 TGCGCCAGCAGCTTGGGACCCTCCCGGAACACTGAAGCTTTCTTT CASSLGPSRNTEAFF
NA TRBJ2-6 TRBD1 TRBV18 TGTGCCAGCTCACCACGACGGGACAGGCCTGGGGCCAACGTCCTGACTTTC CASSPRRDRPGANVLTF
NA TRBJ2-4 TRBD2 TRBV7-9 TGTGCCAGCTCCTCGGGGGGGGCAAACATTCAGTACTTC CASSSGGANIQYF
NA TRBJ1-2 NA TRBV9 TGTGCCAGCTCCCCTGGGTCCAGGGCCGACTATGGCTACACCTTC CASSPGSRADYGYTF
NA TRBJ1-3 NA TRBV7-2 TGTGCCAGCAGCTTAGGGGGGCCGACCTCTTCTGGAAACACCATATATTTT CASSLGGPTSSGNTIYF
NA TRBJ2-5 TRBD1 TRBV10-3 TGTGCCATCAGTGGGACAGGGACGATCGGAGAGACCCAGTACTTC CAISGTGTIGETQYF
NA TRBJ2-2 NA TRBV9 TGTGCCAGCAGCGTAGCAGCCGGGGAGCTGTTTTTT CASSVAAGELFF
NA TRBJ2-3 NA TRBV5-1 TGCGCCAGCAGCGAGACACCAGATACGCAGTATTTT CASSETPDTQYF
NA TRBJ2-6 TRBD1 TRBV7-9 TGTGCCAGCAGCCTATCTTACAAAGACAGGGCGCGCGGGGCCAACGTCCTGACTTTC CASSLSYKDRARGANVLTF
NA TRBJ2-5 NA TRBV5-4 TGTGCCAGCAGCTCGCCGTACCAAGAGACCCAGTACTTC CASSSPYQETQYF
NA TRBJ2-7 NA TRBV7-9 TGTGCCAGCAGCTCAGCTGGGTCTCCAGGGGCCCCCTACGAGCAGTACTTC CASSSAGSPGAPYEQYF
NA TRBJ2-1 TRBD2 TRBV6-4 TGTGCCAGCAGTATGGTGGGACTAAGAAATGAGCAGTTCTTC CASSMVGLRNEQFF
NA TRBJ2-3 TRBD1 TRBV24-1 TGTGCCACCCAACTCACCGGGACAGGGTTGGATACGCAGTATTTT CATQLTGTGLDTQYF
NA TRBJ2-1 NA TRBV20-1 TGCAGTGCTAGCTACCAGACCTACAATGAGCAGTTCTTC CSASYQTYNEQFF